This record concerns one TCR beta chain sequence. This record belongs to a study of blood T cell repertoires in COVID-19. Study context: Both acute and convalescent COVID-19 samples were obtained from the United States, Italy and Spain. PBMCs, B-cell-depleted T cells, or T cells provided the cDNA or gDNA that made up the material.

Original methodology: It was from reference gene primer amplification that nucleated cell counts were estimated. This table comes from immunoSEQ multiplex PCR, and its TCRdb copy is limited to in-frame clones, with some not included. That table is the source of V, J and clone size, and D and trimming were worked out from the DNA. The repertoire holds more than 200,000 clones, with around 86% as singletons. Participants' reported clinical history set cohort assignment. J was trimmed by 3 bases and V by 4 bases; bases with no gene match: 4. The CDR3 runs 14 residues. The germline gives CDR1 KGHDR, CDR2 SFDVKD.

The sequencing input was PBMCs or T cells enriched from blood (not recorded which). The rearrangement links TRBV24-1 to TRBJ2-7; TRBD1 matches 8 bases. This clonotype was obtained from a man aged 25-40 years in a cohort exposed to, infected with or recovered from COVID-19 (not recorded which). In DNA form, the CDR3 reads TGTGCCACCAGTGACGCAGGGGGCCACTACGAGCAGTACTTC. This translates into CATSDAGGHYEQYF.